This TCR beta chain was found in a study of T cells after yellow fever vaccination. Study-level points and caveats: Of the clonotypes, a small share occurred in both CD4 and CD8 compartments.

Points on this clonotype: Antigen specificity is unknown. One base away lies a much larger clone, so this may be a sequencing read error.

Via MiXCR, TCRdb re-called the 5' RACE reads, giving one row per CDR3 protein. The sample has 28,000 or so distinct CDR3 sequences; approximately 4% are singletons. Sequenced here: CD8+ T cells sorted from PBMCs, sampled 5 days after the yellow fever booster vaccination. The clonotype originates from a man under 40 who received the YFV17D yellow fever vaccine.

The CDR3 DNA reads as TGTGCCACCGGGTCAGGGGAGGCGGATGAAAGACTGTTTTTT. It encodes CATGSGEADERLFF. The chain couples TRBV15 to TRBJ1-4; D perhaps matches TRBD1 (6 bases). The length of the CDR3 is 14 residues. From germline, CDR1 is LNHNV and CDR2 YYDKDF (reference sequence).